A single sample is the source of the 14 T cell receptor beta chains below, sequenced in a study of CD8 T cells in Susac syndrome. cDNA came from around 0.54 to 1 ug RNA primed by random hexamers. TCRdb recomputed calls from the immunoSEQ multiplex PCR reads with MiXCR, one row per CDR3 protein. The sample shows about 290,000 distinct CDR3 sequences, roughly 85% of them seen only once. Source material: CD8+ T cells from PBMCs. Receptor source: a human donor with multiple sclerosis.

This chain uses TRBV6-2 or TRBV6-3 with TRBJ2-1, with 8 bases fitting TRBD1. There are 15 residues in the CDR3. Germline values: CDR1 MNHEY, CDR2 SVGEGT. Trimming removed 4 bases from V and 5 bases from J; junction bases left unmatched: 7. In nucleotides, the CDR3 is TGTGCCAGCAGTTCGCGGACAGGGCGGAACAATGAGCAGTTCTTC. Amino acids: CASSSRTGRNNEQFF.

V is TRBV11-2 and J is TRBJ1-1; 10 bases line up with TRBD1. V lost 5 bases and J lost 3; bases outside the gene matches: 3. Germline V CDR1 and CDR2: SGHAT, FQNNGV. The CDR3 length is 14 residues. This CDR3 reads CASSVGTGDTEAFF. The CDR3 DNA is TGTGCCAGCAGCGTTGGGACAGGGGACACTGAAGCTTTCTTT.

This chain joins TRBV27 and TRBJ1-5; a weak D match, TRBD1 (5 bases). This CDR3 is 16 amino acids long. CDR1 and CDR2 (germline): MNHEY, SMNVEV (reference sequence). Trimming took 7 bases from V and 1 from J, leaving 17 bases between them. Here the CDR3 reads CASTSLGGGSNQPQHF. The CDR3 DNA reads TGTGCCAGCACTTCTCTTGGGGGAGGGAGCAATCAGCCCCAGCATTTT.

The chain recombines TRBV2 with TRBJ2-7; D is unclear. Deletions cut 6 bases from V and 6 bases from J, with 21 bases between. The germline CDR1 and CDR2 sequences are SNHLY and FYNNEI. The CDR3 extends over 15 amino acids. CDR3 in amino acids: CASSGLPEPPGEQYF. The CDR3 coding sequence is TGTGCCAGCAGCGGCCTGCCGGAACCCCCCGGCGAGCAGTACTTC. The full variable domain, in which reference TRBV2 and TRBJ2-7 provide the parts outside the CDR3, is EPEVTQTPSHQVTQMGQEVILRCVPISNHLYFYWYRQILGQKVEFLVSFYNNEISEKSEIFDDQFSVERPDGSNFTLKIRSTKLEDSAMYFCASSGLPEPPGEQYFGPGTRLTVT.

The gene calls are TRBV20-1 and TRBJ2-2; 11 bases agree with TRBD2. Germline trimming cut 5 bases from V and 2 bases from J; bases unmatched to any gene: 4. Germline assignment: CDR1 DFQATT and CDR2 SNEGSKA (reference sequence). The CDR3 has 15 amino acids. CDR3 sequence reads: CSAPGTSGNTGELFF. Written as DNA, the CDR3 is TGCAGTGCTCCCGGGACTAGCGGCAACACCGGGGAGCTGTTTTTT.

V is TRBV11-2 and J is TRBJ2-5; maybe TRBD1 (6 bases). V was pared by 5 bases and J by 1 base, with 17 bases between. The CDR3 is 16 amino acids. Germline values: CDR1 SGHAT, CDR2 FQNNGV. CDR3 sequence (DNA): TGTGCCAGCAGCCTAGGGGGTGCGGGTTTCCAAGAGACCCAGTACTTC. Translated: CASSLGGAGFQETQYF.

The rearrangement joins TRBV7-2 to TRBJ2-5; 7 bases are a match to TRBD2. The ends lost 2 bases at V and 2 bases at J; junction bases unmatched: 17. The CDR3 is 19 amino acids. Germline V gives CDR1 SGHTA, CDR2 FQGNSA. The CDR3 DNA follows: TGTGCCAGCAGCTTAAGGCTCGGGGTGGCAGTGCGGGGGCAAGAGACCCAGTACTTC. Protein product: CASSLRLGVAVRGQETQYF.

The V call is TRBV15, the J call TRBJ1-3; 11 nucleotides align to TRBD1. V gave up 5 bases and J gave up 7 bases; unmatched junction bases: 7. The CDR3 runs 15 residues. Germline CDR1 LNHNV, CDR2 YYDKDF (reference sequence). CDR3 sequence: CATSPERDRGNTIYF. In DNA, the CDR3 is TGTGCCACCAGCCCCGAGCGGGACAGGGGGAACACCATATATTTT.

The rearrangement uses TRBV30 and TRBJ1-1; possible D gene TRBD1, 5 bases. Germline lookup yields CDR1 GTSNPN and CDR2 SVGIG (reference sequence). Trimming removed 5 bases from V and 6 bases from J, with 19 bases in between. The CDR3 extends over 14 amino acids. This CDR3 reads CAWDAGSISSEAFF. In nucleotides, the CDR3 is TGTGCCTGGGATGCAGGGAGTATCTCTTCTGAAGCTTTCTTT.

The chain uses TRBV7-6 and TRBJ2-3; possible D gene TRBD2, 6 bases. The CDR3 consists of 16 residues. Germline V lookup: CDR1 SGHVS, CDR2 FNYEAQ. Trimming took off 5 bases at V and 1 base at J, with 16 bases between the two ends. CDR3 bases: TGTGCCAGCAGCCCCGAGCGGGCCACCCGCACAGATACGCAGTATTTT. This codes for CASSPERATRTDTQYF.

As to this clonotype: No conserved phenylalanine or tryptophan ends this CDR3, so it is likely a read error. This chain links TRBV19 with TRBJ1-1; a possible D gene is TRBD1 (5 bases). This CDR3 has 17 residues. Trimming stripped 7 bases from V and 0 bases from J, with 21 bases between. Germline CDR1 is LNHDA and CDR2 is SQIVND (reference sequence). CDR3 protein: CASTLAPAGLLNTEAFL. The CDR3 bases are TGTGCCAGTACTTTAGCCCCTGCGGGACTCCTGAACACTGAAGCTTTCCTT.

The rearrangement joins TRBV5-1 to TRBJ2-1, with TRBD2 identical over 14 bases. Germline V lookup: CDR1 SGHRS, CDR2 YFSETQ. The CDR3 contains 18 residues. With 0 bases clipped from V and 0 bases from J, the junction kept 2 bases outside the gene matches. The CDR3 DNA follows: TGCGCCAGCAGCTTGGCCGGGACTAGCGGGAGCTCCTACAATGAGCAGTTCTTC. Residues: CASSLAGTSGSSYNEQFF.

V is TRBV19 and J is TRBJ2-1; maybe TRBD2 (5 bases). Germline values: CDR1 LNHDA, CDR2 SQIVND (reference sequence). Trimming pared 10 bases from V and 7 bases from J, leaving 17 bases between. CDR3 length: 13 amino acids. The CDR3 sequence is CATSAPGGNEQFF. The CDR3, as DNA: TGTGCCACCAGCGCTCCGGGCGGGAATGAGCAGTTCTTC.

The CDR3 DNA sequence: TGCAGTGCTAGAGAGCCAGTCCGGCCAAGCGAGCAGTACTTC. Amino acid sequence: CSAREPVRPSEQYF. J is TRBJ2-7 and V is TRBV20-1, with D unresolved. There are 14 residues in the CDR3. V lost 0 bases and J lost 6, with 15 bases in between. Germline CDR1 DFQATT, CDR2 SNEGSKA (reference sequence).